The 9 T cell receptor beta chains below were found in one sample sequenced in a study of T-cell reconstitution after alpha-beta-depleted transplantation in children. As it was prepared, the TCRbeta library received unique molecular identifiers. Via MiXCR, TCRdb re-called the PCR reads, giving one row per CDR3 protein. The sample holds about a million distinct CDR3 sequences; about 29% are singletons and the top ten take roughly 27%. Here the sequenced sample was PBMCs, mostly from graft donor cells, taken 360 days after TCRalphabeta/CD19-depleted stem cell transplant. These receptors were taken from a boy in the first two years of life who had a stem cell transplant for SCID, so the T cells may come from the graft donor.

With respect to this clonotype: Compared with germline, one end of the junction differs, possibly owing to a read error. J is TRBJ2-5 and V is TRBV11-2, with 10 bases fitting TRBD1. The CDR3 length is 15 residues. CDR1 is SGHAT, CDR2 FQNNGV, per germline. CDR3 DNA sequence: TGTACCAGCAGTCTGCGGGACAGGGGACAAGAGACCCAGTACTTC. It specifies CTSSLRDRGQETQYF.

A few counts support this clonotype. V usage is TRBV5-1 and J usage is TRBJ1-1; no clear D. Germline V gives CDR1 SGHRS, CDR2 YFSETQ. This CDR3 has 15 amino acids. Trimming took off 1 base at V and 5 bases at J, with 15 bases between the two ends. DNA of the CDR3: TGCGCCAGCAGCTTGCAAGGGTATGTTCGGACTGAAGCTTTCTTT. This translates into CASSLQGYVRTEAFF.

This clonotype showed up just once. V and J are TRBV12-3 or TRBV12-4 and TRBJ1-6; D not resolved. The V end was cut by 5 bases, the J end by 10 bases, with 9 bases between. CDR3 size: 12 residues. The CDR3 DNA is TGTGCCAGCAGTCTGCTCCCCTCACCCCTCCACTTT. Translation gives CASSLLPSPLHF.

The chain couples TRBV12-3 or TRBV12-4 to TRBJ2-1; 8 bases line up with TRBD2. The CDR3 loop spans 18 amino acids. J lost 4 bases, V lost 4 bases, and 15 bases had no gene match. In DNA form, the CDR3 reads TGTGCCAGCAGTTCCCCGGGGAAAGGAGCGGGGGCTTACAATGAGCAGTTCTTC. As protein: CASSSPGKGAGAYNEQFF.

The chain joins TRBV28 to TRBJ1-5; 7 nucleotides agree with TRBD1. The ends lost 5 bases at V and 6 bases at J; junction bases unmatched: 10. Germline CDR1 MDHEN, CDR2 SYDVKM. The CDR3 has 15 residues. The CDR3 spells CASSPITGVGQPQHF. CDR3 bases: TGTGCCAGCAGTCCAATTACAGGGGTAGGTCAGCCCCAGCATTTT.

This clonotype was seen more than once but under ten times. CDR3 sequence: CASSLGASRALHF. Written as DNA, the CDR3 is TGTGCCAGCAGCTTAGGAGCTAGTAGGGCCCTCCACTTT. The chain employs TRBV7-2 and TRBJ1-6; D not certain. CDR1 is SGHTA, CDR2 FQGNSA, per germline. The CDR3 loop spans 13 amino acids. The V gene lost 1 base and the J gene lost 14 bases, with 12 bases spanning the gap.

The chain joins TRBV4-1 to TRBJ2-2, with D possibly matching TRBD2 (5 bases). From germline, CDR1 is MGHRA and CDR2 YSYEKL. This CDR3 comprises 15 residues. Trimming shortened V by 0 bases and J by 4 bases, and 9 bases separated the two germline ends. CDR3 loop: CASSQERAGTGELFF. Here the CDR3 DNA reads TGCGCCAGCAGCCAAGAACGGGCGGGCACCGGGGAGCTGTTTTTT.

The V gene is TRBV4-2, the J gene TRBJ2-3; perhaps TRBD1 as D (6 bases). Trimming took 0 bases from V and 0 from J, leaving 13 bases between them. Germline CDR1 and CDR2: LGHNA and YNFKEQ. CDR3 length: 17 amino acids. The CDR3 protein is CASSQDKRGGSTDTQYF. CDR3 in DNA: TGTGCCAGCAGCCAAGATAAGAGAGGGGGAAGCACAGATACGCAGTATTTT.

In its sample, this clonotype was seen a few times. V and J are TRBV7-2 and TRBJ2-3, with unresolved D. The CDR3 is 12 residues long. V was shortened by 7 bases and J by 6 bases, with 11 bases between the two germline ends. Germline CDR1 and CDR2: SGHTA and FQGNSA. CDR3 sequence reads: CASTSLGDTQYF. For the CDR3, the DNA is TGTGCCAGCACCTCTTTGGGTGATACGCAGTATTTT.